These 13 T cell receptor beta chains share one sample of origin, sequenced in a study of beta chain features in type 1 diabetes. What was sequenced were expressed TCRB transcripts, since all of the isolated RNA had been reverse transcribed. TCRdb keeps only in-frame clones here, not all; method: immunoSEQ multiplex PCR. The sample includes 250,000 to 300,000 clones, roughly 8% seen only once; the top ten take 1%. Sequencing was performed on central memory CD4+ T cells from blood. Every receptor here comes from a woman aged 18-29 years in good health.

CDR3 residues: CASSTPGGRNGYTF. The DNA for the CDR3 is TGTGCCAGCAGCACCCCTGGGGGGCGGAATGGCTACACCTTC. V gene TRBV27 combines with J gene TRBJ1-2, with D possibly matching TRBD1 (6 bases). Germline CDR1 MNHEY, CDR2 SMNVEV (reference sequence). The CDR3 length is 14 residues. Trimming stripped 6 bases from V and 6 bases from J, with 17 bases between.

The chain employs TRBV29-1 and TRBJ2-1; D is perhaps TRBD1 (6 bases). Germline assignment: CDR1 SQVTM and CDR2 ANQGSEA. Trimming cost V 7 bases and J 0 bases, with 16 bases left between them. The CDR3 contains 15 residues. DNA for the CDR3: TGCAGCGGTAGACAGGCCCAACGCTCCTACAATGAGCAGTTCTTC. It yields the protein CSGRQAQRSYNEQFF.

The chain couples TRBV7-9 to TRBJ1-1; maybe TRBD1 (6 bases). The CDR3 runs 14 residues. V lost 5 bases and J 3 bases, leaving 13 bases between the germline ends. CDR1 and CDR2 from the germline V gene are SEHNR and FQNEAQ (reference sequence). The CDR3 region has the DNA TGTGCCAGCAGCATCGGGGGCGCGTACACTGAAGCTTTCTTT. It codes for CASSIGGAYTEAFF.

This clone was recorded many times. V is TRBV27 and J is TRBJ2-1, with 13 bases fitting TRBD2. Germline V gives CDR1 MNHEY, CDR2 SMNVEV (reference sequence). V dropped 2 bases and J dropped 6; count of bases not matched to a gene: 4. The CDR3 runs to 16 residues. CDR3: CASSLKGTSGANEQFF. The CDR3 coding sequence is TGTGCCAGCAGTTTAAAAGGGACTAGCGGGGCCAATGAGCAGTTCTTC.

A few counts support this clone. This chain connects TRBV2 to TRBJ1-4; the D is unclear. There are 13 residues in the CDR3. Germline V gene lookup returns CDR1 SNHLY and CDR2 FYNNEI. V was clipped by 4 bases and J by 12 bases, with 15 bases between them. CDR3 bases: TGTGCCAGCAGTGTATCCGACAACGGGCAACTGTTTTTT. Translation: CASSVSDNGQLFF.

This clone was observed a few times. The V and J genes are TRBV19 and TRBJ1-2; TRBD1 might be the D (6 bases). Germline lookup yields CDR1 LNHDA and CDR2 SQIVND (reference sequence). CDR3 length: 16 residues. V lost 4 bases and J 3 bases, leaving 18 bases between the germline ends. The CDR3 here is CASSTAGAERHYGYTF. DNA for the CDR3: TGTGCCAGTAGTACCGCGGGGGCTGAAAGGCACTATGGCTACACCTTC.

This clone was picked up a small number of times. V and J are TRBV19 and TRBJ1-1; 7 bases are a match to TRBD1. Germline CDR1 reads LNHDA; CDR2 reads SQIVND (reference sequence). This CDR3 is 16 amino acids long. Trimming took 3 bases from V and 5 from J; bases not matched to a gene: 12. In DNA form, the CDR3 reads TGTGCCAGTAGTATCCCCGTGCGACAGGGAAGGACTGAAGCTTTCTTT. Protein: CASSIPVRQGRTEAFF.

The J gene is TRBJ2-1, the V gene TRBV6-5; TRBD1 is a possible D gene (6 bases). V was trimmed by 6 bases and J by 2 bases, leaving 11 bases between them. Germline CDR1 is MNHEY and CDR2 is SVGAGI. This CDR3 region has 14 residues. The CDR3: CASSFRGPYNEQFF. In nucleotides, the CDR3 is TGTGCCAGCAGCTTCAGGGGACCCTACAATGAGCAGTTCTTC.

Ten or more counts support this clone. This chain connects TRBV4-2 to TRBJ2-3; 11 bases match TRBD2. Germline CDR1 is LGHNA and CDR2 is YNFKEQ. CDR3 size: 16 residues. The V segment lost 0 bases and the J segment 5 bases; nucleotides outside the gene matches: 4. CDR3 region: CASSQDLTSGIDTQYF. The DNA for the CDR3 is TGTGCCAGCAGCCAAGATCTGACTAGCGGGATAGATACGCAGTATTTT.

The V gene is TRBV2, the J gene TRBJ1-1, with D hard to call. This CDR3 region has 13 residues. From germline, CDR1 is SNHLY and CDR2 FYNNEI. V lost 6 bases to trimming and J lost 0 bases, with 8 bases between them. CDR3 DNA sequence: TGTGCCAGCAGGCCTCAAATGAACACTGAAGCTTTCTTT. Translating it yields CASRPQMNTEAFF.

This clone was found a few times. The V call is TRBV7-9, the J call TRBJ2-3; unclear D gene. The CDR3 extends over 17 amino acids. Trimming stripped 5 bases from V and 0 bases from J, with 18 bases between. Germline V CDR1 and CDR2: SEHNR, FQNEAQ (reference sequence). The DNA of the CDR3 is TGTGCCAGCAGCCCCCTGGGCGGACCCTATAGCACAGATACGCAGTATTTT. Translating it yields CASSPLGGPYSTDTQYF.

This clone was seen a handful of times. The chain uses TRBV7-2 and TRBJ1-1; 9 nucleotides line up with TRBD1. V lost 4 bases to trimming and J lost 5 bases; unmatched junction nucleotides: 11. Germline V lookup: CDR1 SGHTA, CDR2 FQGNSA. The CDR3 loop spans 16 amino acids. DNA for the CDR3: TGTGCCAGCAGCTCCGGACAGGGGAGAGTACGGACTGAAGCTTTCTTT. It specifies CASSSGQGRVRTEAFF.

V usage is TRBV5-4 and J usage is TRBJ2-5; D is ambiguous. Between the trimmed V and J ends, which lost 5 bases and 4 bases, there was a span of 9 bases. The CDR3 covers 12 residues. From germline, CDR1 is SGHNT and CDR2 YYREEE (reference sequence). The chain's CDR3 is CASSSDGETQYF. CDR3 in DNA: TGTGCCAGCAGTTCGGACGGAGAGACCCAGTACTTC.